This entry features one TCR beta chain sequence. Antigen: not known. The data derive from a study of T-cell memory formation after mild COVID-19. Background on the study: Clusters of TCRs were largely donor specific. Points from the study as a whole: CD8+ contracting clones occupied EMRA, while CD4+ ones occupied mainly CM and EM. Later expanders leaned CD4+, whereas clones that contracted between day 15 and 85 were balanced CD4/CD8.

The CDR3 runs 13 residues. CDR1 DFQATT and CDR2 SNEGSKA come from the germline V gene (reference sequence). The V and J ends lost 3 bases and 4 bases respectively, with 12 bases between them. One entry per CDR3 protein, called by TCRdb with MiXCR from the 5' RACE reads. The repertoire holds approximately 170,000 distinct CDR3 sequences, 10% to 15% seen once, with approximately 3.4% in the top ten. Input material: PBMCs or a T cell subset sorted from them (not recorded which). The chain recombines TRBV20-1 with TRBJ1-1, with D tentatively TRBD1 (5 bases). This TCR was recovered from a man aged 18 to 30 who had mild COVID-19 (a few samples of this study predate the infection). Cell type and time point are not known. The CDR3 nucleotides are TGCAGTGCTAGGGGCTGGAGGGGCACTGAAGCTTTCTTT. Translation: CSARGWRGTEAFF.